This entry features one T cell receptor beta chain sequence. Its antigen remains unidentified. This sample was included in a study of T cell responses to AZD1222 COVID-19 vaccine. The study, taken as a whole, reports: Most donors were white British, females outnumbered males, and clonal diversity was possibly underestimated. Nearly half of the spike-specific TCRs reportedly recognize variant regions that carry no mutations. Repertoires were collected only later (after the peak T cell response had occurred).

The CDR3 extends over 17 amino acids. The germline CDR1 and CDR2 sequences are MDHEN and SYDVKM. V dropped 3 bases and J dropped 4 bases, with 18 bases sitting between them. Only in-frame clones appear in the TCRdb table, and some are missing; sequencing was by immunoSEQ multiplex PCR. The sample holds around 35,000 clones; around nine tenths are singletons and the top ten take about 6.6%. The TCR comes from an adult in good health. This sample comprised peripheral blood, obtained on day 0 of AZD1222 vaccination. V gene TRBV28 combines with J gene TRBJ1-4; D gene unclear. The CDR3 sequence: CASSFPSLTSINEKLFF. In DNA, the CDR3 is TGTGCCAGCAGTTTCCCCAGCCTCACGAGTATTAATGAAAAACTGTTTTTT.